This T cell receptor (beta chain) was captured by sequencing in a study of blood T cell repertoires in COVID-19. Study context: Sources were T cells, B-cell-depleted T cells, or PBMCs; the material itself was cDNA or gDNA.

The method was immunoSEQ multiplex PCR; TCRdb's version includes in-frame clones alone and lacks a portion of them. The sample lists over 90,000 clones, 70% to 90% occurring once. The CDR3 consists of 21 residues. The sequenced sample was peripheral blood. The clonotype was recovered from a man in his fifties with active COVID-19. V usage is TRBV21-1 and J usage is TRBJ1-5; TRBD1 was called by the table and not checked on the DNA. TRBV21-1 counts as a pseudogene. The CDR3 protein is CASSKAPPGQSKPGSNQPQHF. The CDR3 bases are TGTGCCAGCAGCAAGGCTCCCCCGGGACAGTCAAAACCCGGGAGCAATCAGCCCCAGCATTTT.